This T cell receptor (beta chain) is drawn from a study of T cell changes during pregnancy in multiple sclerosis. Germline lookup yields CDR1 SGHNT and CDR2 YYREEE (reference sequence). CDR3 length: 15 amino acids. V lost 3 bases, J lost 0 bases, and 2 bases stayed unmatched. Data came from immunoSEQ multiplex PCR; TCRdb stores just in-frame clones and leaves some out. The data contain some 59,000 clones, about 92% of them seen just once; the ten biggest clones take up 5.5% to 8%. This clone has just a few counts. This material consisted of peripheral blood, taken in the third trimester of pregnancy. This TCR was sampled from a female donor in good health, enrolled as a control in a pregnancy study. The chain joins TRBV5-4 to TRBJ2-2; 7 bases align to TRBD2. Written as DNA, the CDR3 is TGTGCCAGCAGCTGGGGGACTACGAACACCGGGGAGCTGTTTTTT. This encodes CASSWGTTNTGELFF.